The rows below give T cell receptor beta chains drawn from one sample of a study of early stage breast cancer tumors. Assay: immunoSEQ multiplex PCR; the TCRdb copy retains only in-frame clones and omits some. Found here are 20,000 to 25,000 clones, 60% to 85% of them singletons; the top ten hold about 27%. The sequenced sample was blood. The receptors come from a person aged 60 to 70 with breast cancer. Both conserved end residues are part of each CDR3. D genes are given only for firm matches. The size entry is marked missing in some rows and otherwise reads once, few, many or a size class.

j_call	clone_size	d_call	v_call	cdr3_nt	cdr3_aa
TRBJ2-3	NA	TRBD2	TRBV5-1	TGCGCCAGCAGCTTGGAAGCGGGAGGGCCCAGAGTTGATACGCAGTATTTT	CASSLEAGGPRVDTQYF
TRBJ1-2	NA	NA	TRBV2	TGTGCCAGCAGTGAAGGGGCAGGGCTTGGCTACACCTTC	CASSEGAGLGYTF
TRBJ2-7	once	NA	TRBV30	TGTGCCTTAGCCGGGGAATACGAGCAGTACTTC	CALAGEYEQYF
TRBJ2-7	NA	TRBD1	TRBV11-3	TGTGCCAGCAGCAACGGAGGGGACAGGGACTACGAGCAGTACTTC	CASSNGGDRDYEQYF
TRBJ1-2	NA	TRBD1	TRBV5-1	TGCGCCAGCAGCTTTGGGACAGCAGGCTATGGCTACACCTTC	CASSFGTAGYGYTF
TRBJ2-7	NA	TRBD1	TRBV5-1	TGCGCCAGCAGCCGGGGACAGGGGGATGGGGAGCAGTACTTC	CASSRGQGDGEQYF
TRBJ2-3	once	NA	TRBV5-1	TGCGCCAGCAGCTTCGGACTAAGCACAGATACGCAGTATTTT	CASSFGLSTDTQYF
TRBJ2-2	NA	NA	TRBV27	TGTGCCAGCGGGGACCTCCGTGGGGTTGGGGAGCTGTTTTTT	CASGDLRGVGELFF
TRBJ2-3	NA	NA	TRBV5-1	TGCGCCAGCACCGATCCAAGTCTTAGCACAGATACGCAGTATTTT	CASTDPSLSTDTQYF
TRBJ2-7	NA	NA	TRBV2	TGTGCCAGCAGTGGGATAGGGGCGGTCTCCTACGAGCAGTACTTC	CASSGIGAVSYEQYF
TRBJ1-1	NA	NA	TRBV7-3	TGTGCCAGCACCCCGGGCATCCCCTTGAACACTGAAGCTTTCTTT	CASTPGIPLNTEAFF
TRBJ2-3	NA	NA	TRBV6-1	TGTGCCAGCAGTGAATTGGGGTATACGCAGTATTTT	CASSELGYTQYF
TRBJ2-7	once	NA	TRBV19	TGTGCCAGTGGAGGGGACAGCCTCTACGAGCAGTACTTC	CASGGDSLYEQYF